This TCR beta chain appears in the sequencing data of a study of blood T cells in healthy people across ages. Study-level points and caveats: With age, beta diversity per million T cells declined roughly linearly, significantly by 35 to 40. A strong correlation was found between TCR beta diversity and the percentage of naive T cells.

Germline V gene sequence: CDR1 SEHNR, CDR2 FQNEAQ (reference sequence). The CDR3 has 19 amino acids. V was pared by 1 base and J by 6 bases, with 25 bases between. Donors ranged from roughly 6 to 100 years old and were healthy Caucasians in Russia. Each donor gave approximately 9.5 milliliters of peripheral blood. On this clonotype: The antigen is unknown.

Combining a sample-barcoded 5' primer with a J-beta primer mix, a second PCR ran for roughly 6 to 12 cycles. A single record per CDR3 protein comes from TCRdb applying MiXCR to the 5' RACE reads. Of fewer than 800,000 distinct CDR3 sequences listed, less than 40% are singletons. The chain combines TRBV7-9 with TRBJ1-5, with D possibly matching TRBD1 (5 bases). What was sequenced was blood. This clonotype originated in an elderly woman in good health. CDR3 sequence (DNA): TGTGCCAGCAGCTTAGAGTTGAACTGGGACCAAGGGGTCAGTCAGCCCCAGCATTTT. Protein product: CASSLELNWDQGVSQPQHF.